These T cell receptor beta chains were read from a single sample in a study of CD8+ T cells in alopecia areata. The repertoire was sequenced with immunoSEQ multiplex PCR; TCRdb's copy has only in-frame clones and lacks some. The sample has 150,000 to 200,000 clones; approximately 49% are singletons. The input for sequencing was CD8+ T cells sorted from blood, taken at roughly week 52, from a patient treated with tofacitinib. These receptors originate from a human donor with alopecia areata. Each CDR3 is given without its conserved first and last residue. Fields, in order: CDR3 protein, V gene, J gene.

ASSLVRIRQETQY,TRBV2,TRBJ2-5
ASSSQTSVQY,TRBV6-5,TRBJ2-7
ASSYSGGVTGELF,TRBV6-5,TRBJ2-2
ASSPGTGLQETQY,TRBV9,TRBJ2-5
SLYRLTEGYT,TRBV29-1,TRBJ1-2
ASSGGQGSYGYT,TRBV25-1,TRBJ1-2
SVCFSFGTASYEQY,TRBV29-1,TRBJ2-7
ASSYSSRVYNSPLH,TRBV6-5,TRBJ1-6
ASSVSLGTDTQY,TRBV9,TRBJ2-3
ASSHAQRNTEAF,TRBV4-1,TRBJ1-1
ASSYSKARVGRGYT,TRBV6-5,TRBJ1-2
ASSPRYEQY,TRBV7-9,TRBJ2-7
ASKPGDSYNEQF,TRBV19,TRBJ2-1
ASSSGAIQY,TRBV5-6,TRBJ2-5
ASSVGQGAADTQY,TRBV6-4,TRBJ2-3
ASSVDGDTQY,TRBV9,TRBJ2-3
ASSLDGDSNQPQH,TRBV11-2,TRBJ1-5
SVLSGIGLNNEQF,TRBV29-1,TRBJ2-1
ASSQEWGAVYGYT,TRBV4-1,TRBJ1-2
ASSLGLVGDTQY,TRBV5-1,TRBJ2-3
ASSVLPGWNEQY,TRBV9,TRBJ2-7
AISENFLRDSYEQY,TRBV10-3,TRBJ2-7
ASSVGPSFLQY,TRBV9,TRBJ2-7